These 17 T cell receptor beta chains came from one sample sequenced in a study of blood T cell repertoires in COVID-19. Using immunoSEQ multiplex PCR, the repertoire was profiled, and TCRdb retains in-frame clones only, with some absent. The sample has 310,000 or so clones; 87% are singletons. What was sequenced was peripheral blood. The receptors shown here come from a woman in her forties or fifties who had recovered from COVID-19.

This rearrangement joins TRBV19 to TRBJ1-5; 7 nucleotides agree with TRBD1. J was trimmed by 1 base and V by 11 bases; bases with no gene match: 11. Germline assignment: CDR1 LNHDA and CDR2 SQIVND (reference sequence). The CDR3 is 15 amino acids. The CDR3 bases are TGTGCCTCCTCCATCCGGGACAGAAGCAATCAGCCCCAGCATTTT. Residues: CASSIRDRSNQPQHF.

J is TRBJ2-1 and V is TRBV5-5; D is undetermined. CDR3 size: 13 residues. In germline, CDR1 is SGHKS, CDR2 YYEKEE (reference sequence). The V gene lost 3 bases and the J gene lost 5 bases, with 9 bases spanning the gap. The chain's CDR3 is CASSSYLDNEQFF. CDR3 DNA: TGTGCCAGCAGCTCCTACTTGGACAATGAGCAGTTCTTC.

The gene calls are TRBV9 and TRBJ2-1, with a tentative D call TRBD2 (5 bases). V lost 2 bases and J lost 9, with 12 bases in between. The germline gives CDR1 SGDLS, CDR2 YYNGEE. The CDR3 consists of 13 residues. The CDR3 is CASSVNTAGEQFF. The CDR3 bases are TGTGCCAGCAGCGTGAACACCGCGGGTGAGCAGTTCTTC. Using reference TRBV9 and TRBJ2-1 for the parts outside the CDR3, the full variable domain is DSGVTQTPKHLITATGQRVTLRCSPRSGDLSVYWYQQSLDQGLQFLIQYYNGEERAKGNILERFSAQQFPDLHSELNLSSLELGDSALYFCASSVNTAGEQFFGPGTRLTVL.

The genes are TRBV6-5 and TRBJ2-1, with 9 nucleotides matching TRBD1. CDR1 and CDR2 from the germline V gene are MNHEY and SVGAGI. This CDR3 has 13 amino acids. Unmatched junction bases numbered 7, after V lost 6 bases and J lost 10 bases. CDR3 DNA: TGTGCCAGCAGACCCGGACAGGGGCCAGAGCAGTTCTTC. This gives the protein CASRPGQGPEQFF.

The genes are TRBV7-8 and TRBJ2-5, with D possibly matching TRBD1 (6 bases). Germline loops: CDR1 SGHVS, CDR2 FQNEAQ. The CDR3 consists of 14 residues. V dropped 2 bases and J dropped 4 bases, with 11 bases sitting between them. The CDR3 sequence is CASSLRTRGETQYF. The CDR3, as DNA: TGTGCCAGCAGCTTAAGGACCAGGGGAGAGACCCAGTACTTC.

V usage is TRBV4-1 and J usage is TRBJ2-6, with 10 bases lining up with TRBD1. After removal of 3 bases from V and 2 bases from J, the junction contained 7 bases not matched to a gene. This CDR3 contains 18 residues. Per germline, CDR1 MGHRA and CDR2 YSYEKL. Written as DNA, the CDR3 is TGCGCCAGCAGCCAGGGCCGGACAGGGGGGCCTGGGGCCAACGTCCTGACTTTC. Its protein product is CASSQGRTGGPGANVLTF.

The gene calls are TRBV30 and TRBJ1-2; 8 bases are a match to TRBD1. The CDR3 length is 16 residues. With V trimmed by 3 bases and J by 5 bases, 14 bases remained unmatched. Germline CDR1 GTSNPN, CDR2 SVGIG (reference sequence). Written as DNA, the CDR3 is TGTGCCTGGAGACCCGGACAGGGAAGGGCGTATTATGGCTACACCTTC. This sequence encodes CAWRPGQGRAYYGYTF.

The chain carries TRBV6-5 and TRBJ2-7; 11 nucleotides agree with TRBD2. The CDR3 spans 15 residues. The ends lost 0 bases at V and 2 bases at J; junction bases unmatched: 0. Germline CDR1 reads MNHEY; CDR2 reads SVGAGI. CDR3 nucleotides: TGTGCCAGCAGTTACTCTAGCGGGGGGGCCTACGAGCAGTACTTC. Its translation is CASSYSSGGAYEQYF.

The chain carries TRBV25-1 and TRBJ2-4, with a tentative D call TRBD1 (5 bases). This CDR3 contains 12 residues. Looked up from germline, CDR1 is MGHDK and CDR2 is SYGVNS. The V and J ends lost 3 bases and 6 bases respectively, with 6 bases between them. DNA of the CDR3: TGTGCCAGCAGTGACCAGGGAAACATTCAGTACTTC. This codes for CASSDQGNIQYF. The variable domain in full, with the rest retrieved from reference TRBV25-1 and TRBJ2-4, is EADIYQTPRYLVIGTGKKITLECSQTMGHDKMYWYQQDPGMELHLIHYSYGVNSTEKGDLSSESTVSRIRTEHFPLTLESARPSHTSQYLCASSDQGNIQYFGAGTRLSVL.

This rearrangement joins TRBV7-6 to TRBJ2-3; 15 nucleotides line up with TRBD2. Germline CDR1 is SGHVS and CDR2 is FNYEAQ. The CDR3 is 17 amino acids. After removal of 7 bases from V and 6 bases from J, the junction contained 11 bases not matched to a gene. In DNA form, the CDR3 reads TGTGCCAGCAAATTGCGGACTAGCGGGGGGGCCAGGGATACGCAGTATTTT. Translation gives CASKLRTSGGARDTQYF.

The chain uses TRBV5-5 and TRBJ1-2; the match to TRBD1 covers 11 bases. Germline V gives CDR1 SGHKS, CDR2 YYEKEE (reference sequence). The CDR3 extends over 16 amino acids. The trim removed 1 base at V and 2 bases at J, leaving 4 bases unmatched. The CDR3 coding sequence is TGTGCCAGCAGCTTGTTAGGACAGGGGGCAAACTATGGCTACACCTTC. Translated: CASSLLGQGANYGYTF.

CDR3 amino acids: CASSFTSGGIDTQYF. CDR3 sequence (DNA): TGTGCCAGCAGTTTTACTAGCGGGGGGATAGATACGCAGTATTTT. This chain connects TRBV28 to TRBJ2-3; TRBD2 agrees at 12 bases. Germline-derived CDR1 and CDR2 are MDHEN and SYDVKM. CDR3 length: 15 residues. The V gene end was trimmed by 3 bases and the J gene end by 5 bases; junction bases not matched to a gene: 3. The whole variable domain, filled in from reference TRBV28 and TRBJ2-3, reads DVKVTQSSRYLVKRTGEKVFLECVQDMDHENMFWYRQDPGLGLRLIYFSYDVKMKEKGDIPEGYSVSREKKERFSLILESASTNQTSMYLCASSFTSGGIDTQYFGPGTRLTVL.

The chain combines TRBV27 with TRBJ1-4; 7 bases agree with TRBD1. Germline loops: CDR1 MNHEY, CDR2 SMNVEV (reference sequence). Germline trimming cut 5 bases from V and 8 bases from J; bases unmatched to any gene: 8. This CDR3 has 14 residues. The CDR3 reads CASSLYRQGEKLFF. DNA for the CDR3: TGTGCCAGCAGTCTTTACCGACAGGGAGAAAAACTGTTTTTT.

This clone was seen only once. The chain has TRBV5-1 and TRBJ2-7; tentatively, D is TRBD1 (6 bases). V was shortened by 4 bases and J by 4 bases, with 9 bases between the two germline ends. The CDR3 is 12 amino acids. Per the germline V gene, CDR1 is SGHRS and CDR2 is YFSETQ. CDR3 sequence: CASSPDRYEQYF. In nucleotides, the CDR3 is TGCGCCAGCAGCCCCGACAGGTACGAGCAGTACTTC. The whole variable domain, remainder taken from reference TRBV5-1 and TRBJ2-7, is KAGVTQTPRYLIKTRGQQVTLSCSPISGHRSVSWYQQTPGQGLQFLFEYFSETQRNKGNFPGRFSGRQFSNSRSEMNVSTLELGDSALYLCASSPDRYEQYFGPGTRLTVT.

This chain joins TRBV11-2 and TRBJ2-7; a weak D match, TRBD2 (7 bases). CDR3 size: 15 residues. CDR1 SGHAT and CDR2 FQNNGV come from the germline V gene. The V gene lost 2 bases and the J gene lost 4 bases, with 15 bases spanning the gap. CDR3 amino acids: CASSLSGRGDYEQYF. The CDR3 DNA reads TGTGCCAGCAGCTTAAGTGGGAGGGGGGATTACGAGCAGTACTTC.

The V call is TRBV28, the J call TRBJ2-3; perhaps TRBD2 as D (5 bases). The germline CDR1 and CDR2 sequences are MDHEN and SYDVKM. The length of the CDR3 is 20 residues. Trimming left V 10 bases short and J 3 bases short, with 35 bases between. The CDR3, as DNA: TGTGCCACTCGAATAAGGACTTTCCTTGGTTCGGCACGGGGAACAGATACGCAGTATTTT. This sequence encodes CATRIRTFLGSARGTDTQYF.

The chain joins TRBV7-2 to TRBJ2-7; 7 bases line up with TRBD2. The CDR3 length is 14 residues. After removal of 5 bases from V and 5 bases from J, the junction contained 9 bases not matched to a gene. Germline CDR1 reads SGHTA; CDR2 reads FQGNSA. Written as DNA, the CDR3 is TGTGCCAGCAGCAATTTCGGGGGGACCAACGAGCAGTACTTC. Protein product: CASSNFGGTNEQYF.